This TCR beta chain was captured by sequencing in a study of blood T cell repertoires in COVID-19. Overall study context: Some COVID-19 samples were acute and others convalescent; all came from the United States, Italy and Spain. PBMCs, B-cell-depleted T cells, or T cells provided the cDNA or gDNA that made up the material.

Per the original data handling: Reference gene primer amplification gave estimated nucleated cell counts. The method was immunoSEQ multiplex PCR; TCRdb's version includes in-frame clones alone and lacks a portion of them. D and trimming come from the DNA, and the V and J calls and clone size come from that table. This table holds approximately 29,000 clones, 72% found once. CDR3 size: 13 residues. CDR1 and CDR2 (germline): MNHEY, SVGAGI. Trimming cost V 10 bases and J 13 bases; bases outside gene matches: 8. What was sequenced was peripheral blood. V is TRBV6-5 and J is TRBJ2-6, with TRBD1 matching over 12 bases. The clonotype was recovered from a boy aged 2 to 9 with active or convalescent COVID-19. The CDR3 DNA sequence: TGTGCCACGTCCGGGACAGGGGGCAATGTCCTGACTTTC. Its translation is CATSGTGGNVLTF.